The 30 T cell receptor beta chains in this list originate from one sample, sequenced in a study of control samples from healthy donors and cancer patients. TCRdb keeps only in-frame clones here, not all; method: immunoSEQ multiplex PCR. The repertoire includes 150,000 or so clones, over 85% of them detected once, and around 5.4% sits in the top ten. Sequencing input: blood. These receptors were obtained from a man aged 35-49 years in good health.

V usage is TRBV9 and J usage is TRBJ2-3, with 10 bases lining up with TRBD2. Germline values: CDR1 SGDLS, CDR2 YYNGEE. The ends lost 4 bases at V and 8 bases at J; junction bases unmatched: 13. This CDR3 is 16 amino acids long. The CDR3 spells CASSPRSSGGWGTQYF. The CDR3 DNA sequence: TGTGCCAGCAGCCCCCGGAGTAGCGGGGGGTGGGGTACGCAGTATTTT.

This clone was found once. The chain carries TRBV23-1 and TRBJ2-5; no firm D call. TRBV23-1 is an ORF, and what it does is uncertain. This CDR3 comprises 14 residues. V lost 4 bases, J lost 5 bases, and 14 bases lay in between. CDR3 nucleotides: TGCGCCAGCAGTCGACTGGCGATGCGGGAGACCCAGTACTTC. This sequence encodes CASSRLAMRETQYF.

The chain is built from TRBV27 and TRBJ1-2; D call uncertain. V was shortened by 3 bases and J by 8 bases, with 16 bases between the two germline ends. The CDR3 has 14 residues. Per the germline V gene, CDR1 is MNHEY and CDR2 is SMNVEV (reference sequence). The CDR3 DNA sequence: TGTGCCAGCAGTTTTGTAGGCGGGGTTAAGGGCTACACCTTC. Its protein product is CASSFVGGVKGYTF.

J is TRBJ2-3 and V is TRBV28; D remains ambiguous. V gave up 5 bases and J gave up 3 bases, with 3 bases separating them. Germline CDR1 reads MDHEN; CDR2 reads SYDVKM. CDR3 size: 11 residues. CDR3 DNA: TGTGCCAGCAGTACAACAGATACGCAGTATTTT. This codes for CASSTTDTQYF.

V gene TRBV14 combines with J gene TRBJ1-2; D possibly corresponds to TRBD1 (5 bases). Germline V lookup: CDR1 SGHDN, CDR2 FVKESK. Between the trimmed V and J ends, which lost 4 bases and 3 bases, there was a span of 6 bases. This CDR3 has 12 amino acids. CDR3 region: CASSRQHYGYTF. CDR3 DNA: TGTGCCAGCAGCCGACAGCACTATGGCTACACCTTC.

The CDR3 nucleotides are TGTGCCAGTAGTACTCCGGGACACCCCAGTAACACTGAAGCTTTCTTT. As protein: CASSTPGHPSNTEAFF. The V gene is TRBV19, the J gene TRBJ1-1; D perhaps matches TRBD1 (6 bases). V shed 4 bases and J shed 2 bases, with 17 bases lying between them. Germline assignment: CDR1 LNHDA and CDR2 SQIVND (reference sequence). The CDR3 runs to 16 residues.

The V call is TRBV10-3, the J call TRBJ1-5; the D gene is possibly TRBD1 (5 bases). From germline, CDR1 is ENHRY and CDR2 SYGVKD. The CDR3 is 14 residues long. V was trimmed by 2 bases and J by 2 bases, leaving 7 bases between them. The CDR3 loop is CAISERGGNQPQHF. CDR3 coding DNA: TGTGCCATCAGTGAGCGGGGCGGCAATCAGCCCCAGCATTTT.

The CDR3 protein is CASSTKDRVGNTEAFF. As DNA, the CDR3 is TGTGCCAGTAGTACAAAGGACAGAGTGGGGAACACTGAAGCTTTCTTT. This sequence joins TRBV19 and TRBJ1-1; possibly TRBD1 for D (6 bases). The CDR3 has 16 amino acids. The V end lost 4 bases, the J end lost 1 base, and 16 bases lay between the germline ends. The V gene's germline CDR1 is LNHDA and CDR2 SQIVND (reference sequence). The whole variable domain, remainder taken from reference TRBV19 and TRBJ1-1, is DGGITQSPKYLFRKEGQNVTLSCEQNLNHDAMYWYRQDPGQGLRLIYYSQIVNDFQKGDIAEGYSVSREKKESFPLTVTSAQKNPTAFYLCASSTKDRVGNTEAFFGQGTRLTVV.

The rearrangement joins TRBV11-2 to TRBJ2-7; 12 bases agree with TRBD2. This CDR3 has 15 residues. After removal of 2 bases from V and 2 bases from J, the junction contained 1 base not matched to a gene. Per germline, CDR1 SGHAT and CDR2 FQNNGV. CDR3 sequence: CASSLTSGGTYEQYF. The CDR3 nucleotides are TGTGCCAGCAGCTTAACTAGCGGGGGGACCTACGAGCAGTACTTC.

The genes are TRBV3-1 (or the pseudogene TRBV3-2) and TRBJ1-1, with unresolved D. This CDR3 is built from 14 residues. Trimming pared 4 bases from V and 4 bases from J, leaving 13 bases between. Looked up from germline, CDR1 is LGHDT and CDR2 is YNNKEL (reference sequence). This chain's CDR3 is CASSLSEGPTEAFF. CDR3 DNA: TGTGCCAGCAGCCTCTCCGAGGGTCCCACTGAAGCTTTCTTT.

The chain combines TRBV28 with TRBJ1-2; TRBD1 aligns across 10 bases. Looked up from germline, CDR1 is MDHEN and CDR2 is SYDVKM. The CDR3 has 16 amino acids. Trimming took 1 base from V and 2 from J; bases not matched to a gene: 4. This CDR3 reads CASSLYGTGANYGYTF. The CDR3 DNA reads as TGTGCCAGCAGTTTATACGGGACAGGGGCAAACTATGGCTACACCTTC.

V and J are TRBV27 and TRBJ1-2, with D possibly matching TRBD1 (6 bases). Germline-derived CDR1 and CDR2 are MNHEY and SMNVEV (reference sequence). Between the trimmed V and J ends, which lost 5 bases and 8 bases, there was a span of 21 bases. This CDR3 has 15 residues. This CDR3 is CASSPGGGAALGYTF. In DNA, the CDR3 is TGTGCCAGCAGTCCCGGAGGGGGGGCAGCGTTGGGCTACACCTTC.

This clone was seen once. This sequence joins TRBV27 and TRBJ2-3; D unclear. V lost 5 bases, J lost 2 bases, and 11 bases lay in between. Germline values: CDR1 MNHEY, CDR2 SMNVEV (reference sequence). This CDR3 spans 14 amino acids. The CDR3 loop is CASSLYSLTDTQYF. The CDR3 nucleotides are TGTGCCAGCAGTCTCTATTCCCTCACAGATACGCAGTATTTT.

The rearrangement links TRBV7-9 to TRBJ2-1; 9 bases align to TRBD2. This CDR3 has 16 amino acids. The V gene's germline CDR1 is SEHNR and CDR2 FQNEAQ (reference sequence). Trimming took 1 base from V and 5 from J; bases not matched to a gene: 6. For the CDR3, the DNA is TGTGCCAGCAGCTTAGGGCGGGAGGGGCCCAACAATGAGCAGTTCTTC. Protein: CASSLGREGPNNEQFF.

The rearrangement joins TRBV19 to TRBJ1-6; 10 bases fit TRBD1. V lost 6 bases to trimming and J lost 10 bases; unmatched junction nucleotides: 9. The CDR3 sequence is 15 residues long. Germline V gene lookup returns CDR1 LNHDA and CDR2 SQIVND (reference sequence). The CDR3 sequence: CASSETGGPISPLHF. The DNA of the CDR3 is TGTGCCAGTAGCGAGACAGGGGGCCCAATATCACCCCTCCACTTT.

The chain links TRBV5-4 to TRBJ2-2; the D is unclear. The germline gives CDR1 SGHNT, CDR2 YYREEE (reference sequence). The CDR3 length is 12 residues. Trimming left V 4 bases short and J 0 bases short, with 1 base between. CDR3 sequence: CASSANTGELFF. The CDR3, as DNA: TGTGCCAGCAGCGCGAACACCGGGGAGCTGTTTTTT.

This chain links TRBV27 with TRBJ2-1, with 7 bases aligning to TRBD2. J gave up 1 base and V 8 bases, and 5 bases lay outside the gene matches. Per germline, CDR1 MNHEY and CDR2 SMNVEV (reference sequence). The CDR3 extends over 14 amino acids. CDR3 DNA sequence: TGTGCCAGCTCGACTAGCCTATCCTACAATGAGCAGTTCTTC. Protein product: CASSTSLSYNEQFF.

The V call is TRBV4-3, the J call TRBJ1-5; D remains ambiguous. Germline V CDR1 and CDR2: LGHNA, YSLEER. V was cut by 0 bases and J by 0 bases, with 9 bases left in between. CDR3 length: 16 residues. For the CDR3, the DNA is TGCGCCAGCAGCCAAGATCCGTGGAATAGCAATCAGCCCCAGCATTTT. Translated: CASSQDPWNSNQPQHF.

The J gene is TRBJ1-5, the V gene TRBV7-6; 11 nucleotides match TRBD1. Germline values: CDR1 SGHVS, CDR2 FNYEAQ. The CDR3 loop spans 15 amino acids. V was pared by 3 bases and J by 5 bases, with 3 bases of the junction left unmatched. The CDR3 DNA reads TGTGCCAGCAGCTTGGGGACAGGGGGTGATCAGCCCCAGCATTTT. Its translation is CASSLGTGGDQPQHF. Supplemented by reference TRBV7-6 and TRBJ1-5, the full variable domain reads GAGVSQSPRYKVTKRGQDVALRCDPISGHVSLYWYRQALGQGPEFLTYFNYEAQQDKSGLPNDRFSAERPEGSISTLTIQRTEQRDSAMYRCASSLGTGGDQPQHFGDGTRLSIL.

The J gene is TRBJ1-6, the V gene TRBV5-1, with TRBD1 matching over 8 bases. Looked up from germline, CDR1 is SGHRS and CDR2 is YFSETQ. The CDR3 consists of 15 residues. With 2 bases clipped from V and 10 bases from J, the junction kept 8 bases outside the gene matches. The CDR3 is CASSFLGQGGSPLHF. The CDR3 bases are TGCGCCAGCAGCTTTCTCGGACAGGGAGGGTCACCCCTCCACTTT.

This chain connects TRBV7-9 to TRBJ1-2; D uncertain. The V gene's germline CDR1 is SEHNR and CDR2 FQNEAQ (reference sequence). The CDR3 length is 14 residues. V lost 4 bases to trimming and J lost 4 bases, with 13 bases between them. The CDR3 region has the DNA TGTGCCAGCAGCTATCTCGCAGATTTCTATGGCTACACCTTC. It encodes CASSYLADFYGYTF.

The CDR3 coding sequence is TGTGCCAGTAGTCCCCAAGGTCGGGGAGGAACCTATGGCTACACCTTC. Translating it yields CASSPQGRGGTYGYTF. V and J are TRBV19 and TRBJ1-2; D not certain. The germline V and J ends were trimmed by 5 bases and 4 bases, with 20 bases remaining between them. In germline, CDR1 is LNHDA, CDR2 SQIVND (reference sequence). This CDR3 is 16 amino acids long.

The V call is TRBV4-3, the J call TRBJ1-4; D ambiguous. The length of the CDR3 is 13 residues. Germline values: CDR1 LGHNA, CDR2 YSLEER. V gave up 0 bases and J gave up 7 bases, with 6 bases separating them. CDR3 residues: CASSQDLVEKLFF. The CDR3 DNA is TGCGCCAGCAGCCAAGATTTAGTTGAAAAACTGTTTTTT.

The chain links TRBV12-5 to TRBJ1-5; the D is unclear. Germline CDR1 and CDR2: LGHNT and FRNRAP. V was trimmed by 4 bases and J by 5 bases, leaving 6 bases between them. This CDR3 spans 12 amino acids. CDR3 sequence (DNA): TGTGCTAGTGGTTACGAACATCAGCCCCAGCATTTT. It encodes CASGYEHQPQHF.

The V gene is TRBV6-5, the J gene TRBJ2-1; 9 bases are shared with TRBD2. This CDR3 comprises 15 residues. The trim removed 2 bases at V and 7 bases at J, leaving 6 bases unmatched. Germline CDR1 MNHEY, CDR2 SVGAGI. This chain's CDR3 is CASSYGAGGQNEQFF. In DNA form, the CDR3 reads TGTGCCAGCAGTTACGGAGCGGGGGGCCAGAATGAGCAGTTCTTC.

The genes are TRBV5-4 and TRBJ1-2; D might be TRBD1 (5 bases). CDR1 and CDR2 from the germline V gene are SGHNT and YYREEE (reference sequence). The CDR3 runs 17 residues. The V end was cut by 4 bases, the J end by 2 bases, with 21 bases between. CDR3 sequence reads: CASSPFSSGQGNYGYTF. The DNA for the CDR3 is TGTGCCAGCAGCCCGTTTTCCTCGGGGCAGGGAAACTATGGCTACACCTTC.

The genes are TRBV5-6 and TRBJ1-5; D is uncertain. Deletions cut 0 bases from V and 1 base from J, with 8 bases between. The CDR3 totals 15 residues. Germline values: CDR1 SGHDT, CDR2 YYEEEE. Here the CDR3 reads CASSLGGGSNQPQHF. CDR3 in DNA: TGTGCCAGCAGCTTGGGCGGTGGAAGCAATCAGCCCCAGCATTTT.

The gene calls are TRBV10-2 and TRBJ2-7; tentative D call: TRBD1 (6 bases). The CDR3 extends over 15 amino acids. Germline V gives CDR1 WSHSY, CDR2 SAAADI. V lost 6 bases to trimming and J lost 0 bases, with 15 bases between them. The CDR3 region is CASSEDRPPSYEQYF. CDR3 coding DNA: TGCGCCAGCAGCGAAGACAGGCCTCCCTCCTACGAGCAGTACTTC.

V usage is TRBV19 and J usage is TRBJ2-3, with D tentatively TRBD2 (5 bases). This CDR3 region has 14 residues. From germline, CDR1 is LNHDA and CDR2 SQIVND (reference sequence). Trimming removed 8 bases at V and 1 base at J, with 13 bases between. This CDR3 reads CASSRAEGTDTQYF. The CDR3 DNA sequence: TGTGCCAGTTCGAGGGCAGAAGGCACAGATACGCAGTATTTT.

The genes are TRBV2 and TRBJ1-5, with 10 positions matching TRBD1. J lost 6 bases, V lost 1 base, and 3 bases had no gene match. Germline V lookup: CDR1 SNHLY, CDR2 FYNNEI. The CDR3 consists of 15 residues. CDR3 bases: TGTGCCAGCAGTGAAGAGGGACAGGGGACTCAGCCCCAGCATTTT. Protein sequence: CASSEEGQGTQPQHF.